The T cell receptor (beta chain) described here comes from a study of blood T cell repertoires in COVID-19. The V gene lost 4 bases and the J gene lost 3 bases, with 9 bases spanning the gap. Germline V gene sequence: CDR1 MDHEN, CDR2 SYDVKM. The length of the CDR3 is 14 residues. Profiled with immunoSEQ multiplex PCR; TCRdb holds only in-frame clones, not every one. This table holds some 180,000 clones, 80% to 85% found once. The chain uses TRBV28 and TRBJ1-4; D possibly corresponds to TRBD1 (5 bases). The sample consisted of peripheral blood. The receptor comes from a middle-aged woman with COVID-19, enrolled during active disease. The CDR3 spells CASSSGGANEKLFF. The CDR3 nucleotides read TGTGCCAGCAGTTCTGGGGGGGCTAATGAAAAACTGTTTTTT.